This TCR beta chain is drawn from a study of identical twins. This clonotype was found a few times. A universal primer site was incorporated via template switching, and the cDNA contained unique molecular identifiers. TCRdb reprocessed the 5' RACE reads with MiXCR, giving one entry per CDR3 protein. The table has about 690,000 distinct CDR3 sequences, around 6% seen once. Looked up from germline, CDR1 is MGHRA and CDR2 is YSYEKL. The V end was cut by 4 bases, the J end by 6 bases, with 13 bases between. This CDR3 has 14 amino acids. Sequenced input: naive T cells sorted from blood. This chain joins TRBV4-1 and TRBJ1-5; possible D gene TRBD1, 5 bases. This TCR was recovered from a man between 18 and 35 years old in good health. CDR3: CASSLKRGIQPQHF. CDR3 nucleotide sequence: TGCGCCAGCAGCCTGAAGCGGGGGATTCAGCCCCAGCATTTT.